This T cell receptor beta chain was retrieved from a study of beta chain features in type 1 diabetes. Study-level results: There was a moderate but significant shortening of TCRB CDR3s in all four CD4+ subsets of Type 1 diabetes patients.

Expressed TCRB transcripts were sequenced because the isolated RNA had all been reverse transcribed beforehand. The data were produced by immunoSEQ multiplex PCR, yet TCRdb's version contains in-frame clones alone and is incomplete. This table has around 690,000 clones, around an eighth appearing once. CDR1 SGHAT and CDR2 FQNNGV come from the germline V gene. The CDR3 spans 18 residues. V was clipped by 5 bases and J by 1 base; unmatched bases: 13. In regard to this clone: Its antigen remains unknown.

V and J are TRBV11-2 and TRBJ2-3; 9 nucleotides align to TRBD2. The source material was naive CD4+ T cells from blood. The sequence came from a man aged 25-45 years with type 1 diabetes. As DNA, the CDR3 is TGTGCCAGCAGCCCCCGAGGGAGCGGGGGGACGCGCACAGATACGCAGTATTTT. Translating gives CASSPRGSGGTRTDTQYF.